The rows below give T cell receptor beta chains drawn from one sample of a study of cytomegalovirus exposure and HLA in healthy donors. Sequenced by immunoSEQ multiplex PCR; TCRdb stores in-frame clones only, minus some. The sample includes some 120,000 clones, about 74% seen only once; the top ten take about 3.5%. Sequences were obtained from PBMCs. Source of these receptors: a man between 25 and 39 years old in good health and CMV-seronegative. Both conserved end residues are part of each CDR3. D genes are given only for firm matches. The listing skips clone size in some rows; elsewhere it reads once, few, many or a size class.

cdr3_nt	cdr3_aa	d_call	v_call	j_call	clone_size
TGTGCCAGCAGTGCCACTAGCGGGAGTTTCTACGAGCAGTACTTC	CASSATSGSFYEQYF	TRBD2	TRBV6-5	TRBJ2-7	-
TGTGCCTGGAGTGTGGGGCAGGGGGCAGGGGGCGGTCAGCCCCAGCATTTT	CAWSVGQGAGGGQPQHF	TRBD1	TRBV30	TRBJ1-5	-
TGCGCCAGCCGCTTGCGGGAATCTACCACCGGGGAGCTGTTTTTT	CASRLRESTTGELFF	-	TRBV5-1	TRBJ2-2	-
TGTGCCAGCGGGGCAGGGGCGGAAAAACTGTTTTTT	CASGAGAEKLFF	-	TRBV6-5	TRBJ1-4	-
TGTGCCAGCAGCATGGTGGGGGGACTCGGTGAAAAACTGTTTTTT	CASSMVGGLGEKLFF	-	TRBV28	TRBJ1-4	-
TGCACCAGCAGCCAAGATCTATCCGGGACAGGGAGTGAAGCTTTCTTT	CTSSQDLSGTGSEAFF	-	TRBV1	TRBJ1-1	-
TGTGCCAGCAGTGACAGGGGGGGAACTGAAGCTTTCTTT	CASSDRGGTEAFF	-	TRBV6-4	TRBJ1-1	few
TGTGCCAGCAGCCCCCGGGACAGGGTGAATTTATTAGGCTACACCTTC	CASSPRDRVNLLGYTF	TRBD1	TRBV9	TRBJ1-2	-
TGTGCCAGCAGCTCCTCCGGGACAGGCGTAATCTCCTACGAGCAGTACTTC	CASSSSGTGVISYEQYF	TRBD1	TRBV7-9	TRBJ2-7	-
TGTGCCAGCAGCCATACCCTAGCGGGAGGGCCAGGAGGGAAGACCCAGTACTTC	CASSHTLAGGPGGKTQYF	TRBD2	TRBV7-6	TRBJ2-5	-
TGTGCCAGCAGTGAGGATGGGCCGTTCTTC	CASSEDGPFF	-	TRBV25-1	TRBJ2-1	-
TGTGCCAGCAGTTTAGGAGGGAACCAAGAGACCCAGTACTTC	CASSLGGNQETQYF	-	TRBV28	TRBJ2-5	few
TGTGCCAGCATCCAACAGGGATTAGAGGAAAAACTGTTTTTT	CASIQQGLEEKLFF	-	TRBV7-9	TRBJ1-4	-
TGTGCCAGCAGCGTAGGGGACAGGGGGCGCACAGATACGCAGTATTTT	CASSVGDRGRTDTQYF	TRBD1	TRBV9	TRBJ2-3	-
TGTGCCAGCAGCTCAAGGACAGGGGAGAGTGATCAGCCCCAGCATTTT	CASSSRTGESDQPQHF	TRBD1	TRBV7-9	TRBJ1-5	-
TGCAGTGCTAGCGGGAGCTACGAGCAGTACTTC	CSASGSYEQYF	-	TRBV20-1	TRBJ2-7	-
TGTGCCAGCAGCCTGACAGGGGGGTCGACTAATGAAAAACTGTTTTTT	CASSLTGGSTNEKLFF	TRBD1	TRBV5-4	TRBJ1-4	-
TGTGCCAGCAGTGAGATGGCGGGCTCCTACAATGAGCAGTTCTTC	CASSEMAGSYNEQFF	-	TRBV6-4	TRBJ2-1	few
TGTGCCAGCAGCATTTCATTTCGGGGGGAAATGGAGGATGGCTACACCTTC	CASSISFRGEMEDGYTF	-	TRBV13	TRBJ1-2	-
TGTGCCAGCCGACAGGGCCACTCCTACGAGCAGTACTTC	CASRQGHSYEQYF	TRBD1	TRBV6-1	TRBJ2-7	-
TGCGCCAGCAGCTTGGCCGGGACAGGGATTGAAAAACTGTTTTTT	CASSLAGTGIEKLFF	TRBD1	TRBV5-1	TRBJ1-4	-
TGCAGCGTTTCCCAGGGGGTAAGCGGCTACACCTTC	CSVSQGVSGYTF	TRBD1	TRBV29-1	TRBJ1-2	-
TGTGCCAGTAGTCGAGGGAGGGCCTCCACCGGGGAGCTGTTTTTT	CASSRGRASTGELFF	TRBD2	TRBV19	TRBJ2-2	-
TGTGCCAGCAGCGGGACCGGACAGGGGATGGAAAAACTGTTTTTT	CASSGTGQGMEKLFF	TRBD1	TRBV5-6	TRBJ1-4	-
TGCGCCAGCAGCTTTACAGGGAGCTCCTACAATGAGCAGTTCTTC	CASSFTGSSYNEQFF	-	TRBV5-1	TRBJ2-1	few
TGTGCCAGCTCACCGAGACAGGGTAGCGTGGCCAAAAACATTCAGTACTTC	CASSPRQGSVAKNIQYF	TRBD1	TRBV18	TRBJ2-4	-
TGCGCCAGCAGCTTGGGGACAGCCTCGGGGACCGGGGAGCTGTTTTTT	CASSLGTASGTGELFF	-	TRBV5-1	TRBJ2-2	-
TGTGCCAGCAGTTATCTGGAGACCCCGTACTTC	CASSYLETPYF	-	TRBV6-5	TRBJ2-5	once
TGTGCCAGCAGGCCGCTAGCGGGGGGGAGCTACGAGCAGTACTTC	CASRPLAGGSYEQYF	TRBD2	TRBV6-6	TRBJ2-7	-
TGTGCCAGCAGTTCCACTCCTAGCGGGGGGGGTGCAGATACGCAGTATTTT	CASSSTPSGGGADTQYF	TRBD2	TRBV6-4	TRBJ2-3	-
TGTGCCTGGAGACAGGGCCAGGGGGAGACCCAGTACTTC	CAWRQGQGETQYF	-	TRBV30	TRBJ2-5	-
TGTGCCAGCAGCCCCGGACTAGCGGGCACCGGGGAGCTGTTTTTT	CASSPGLAGTGELFF	TRBD2	TRBV5-4	TRBJ2-2	-
TGCGCCAGCAGCCAAGAAGGGGCTAGTTCACCCCTCCACTTT	CASSQEGASSPLHF	-	TRBV4-1	TRBJ1-6	once
TGTGCCAGCAGTCTCGGGACTAGCGGGGGTAGCTCCTACGAGCAGTACTTC	CASSLGTSGGSSYEQYF	TRBD2	TRBV27	TRBJ2-7	-
TGTGCCAGCAGTCCTCAGGGGAACACAGATACGCAGTATTTT	CASSPQGNTDTQYF	-	TRBV5-4	TRBJ2-3	-
TGTGCCAGCAGGGGGACAGCAAGCCTTAATCAGCCCCAGCATTTT	CASRGTASLNQPQHF	TRBD1	TRBV6-6	TRBJ1-5	-
TGTGCCAGCAGCTTGGCGAGGAATGAGCAGTTCTTC	CASSLARNEQFF	-	TRBV5-4	TRBJ2-1	-
TGTGCCAGCAGCTCCCCTAGCGGGAGTCGTGCCGGGGAGCTGTTTTTT	CASSSPSGSRAGELFF	TRBD2	TRBV9	TRBJ2-2	once
TGTGCCAGCAGTGAGCAGCGGGACTCCTACGAGCAGTACTTC	CASSEQRDSYEQYF	TRBD2	TRBV2	TRBJ2-7	-
TGTGCCAGCAGAAACAGGGTTTGGGAAGGCTACACCTTC	CASRNRVWEGYTF	-	TRBV6-1	TRBJ1-2	-
TGTGCCATCGGGGGGAACCCCGCAGGGAACACTGAAGCTTTCTTT	CAIGGNPAGNTEAFF	-	TRBV10-3	TRBJ1-1	-
TGTGCCAGCAGCTTAAGCCAGGCCCCCGGGGAGCTGTTTTTT	CASSLSQAPGELFF	-	TRBV7-8	TRBJ2-2	-